The 31 T cell receptor beta chains reported below all come from one sample, sequenced in a study of response to subunit inactivated influenza vaccine. TCRdb called the RT-PCR reads again in MiXCR, with one record for every CDR3 protein. The repertoire holds 800,000 to 1,000,000 distinct CDR3 sequences, approximately 22% seen once, with more than 8.5% in the top ten. The sequenced sample was PBMCs from blood, obtained 5 days after vaccination. The source of these receptors is a man between 45 and 60 years old who received an inactivated influenza vaccine.

Written as DNA, the CDR3 is TGTGCCAGCAGCCAACATGGCTCAGGGGTATACAATGAGCAGTTCTTC. Its translation: CASSQHGSGVYNEQFF. The genes are TRBV3-1 and TRBJ2-1; D may be TRBD1 (6 bases). Germline V gene lookup returns CDR1 LGHDT and CDR2 YNNKEL (reference sequence). The CDR3 spans 16 residues. V was cut by 2 bases and J by 4 bases, with 15 bases left in between.

The count of this clonotype is one. V is TRBV12-3 or TRBV12-4 and J is TRBJ1-1; a weak D match, TRBD1 (5 bases). The CDR3 length is 14 residues. Deletions cut 5 bases from V and 1 base from J, with 11 bases between. DNA for the CDR3: TGTGCCAGCAGTACAGGCTTGGGGAACACTGAAGCTTTCTTT. It encodes CASSTGLGNTEAFF.

V gene TRBV7-2 combines with J gene TRBJ2-7; D unclear. The CDR3 sequence is 14 residues long. The germline V gene has CDR1 SGHTA and CDR2 FQGNSA. V was pared by 2 bases and J by 3 bases, with 11 bases between. The CDR3 reads CASSLSTKGYEQYF. The CDR3 DNA sequence: TGTGCCAGCAGCTTAAGCACAAAGGGCTACGAGCAGTACTTC.

The chain is built from TRBV6-2 or TRBV6-3 and TRBJ2-7; 9 nucleotides agree with TRBD1. The V and J ends lost 4 bases and 6 bases, in that order; junction bases with no gene match: 7. CDR3 size: 14 residues. In germline, CDR1 is MNHEY, CDR2 SVGEGT. CDR3 protein: CASSSLGQGSEQYF. CDR3 bases: TGTGCCAGCAGTTCTTTGGGACAGGGAAGCGAGCAGTACTTC.

The chain is built from TRBV7-2 and TRBJ1-1; 7 bases align to TRBD1. J was trimmed by 6 bases and V by 5 bases; bases with no gene match: 9. CDR1 and CDR2 (germline): SGHTA, FQGNSA. This CDR3 spans 14 amino acids. CDR3 residues: CTSSPRRGRAEAFF. The CDR3 DNA reads TGTACCAGCAGCCCCCGGAGGGGGCGCGCTGAAGCTTTCTTT.

This clonotype was recorded only once. This could be a read error, since a much larger clone is one nucleotide away. This CDR3 is CASSFAPGLAGSYEQYF. The DNA of the CDR3 is TGCGCCAGCAGCTTCGCCCCCGGACTAGCTGGCTCCTACGAGCAGTACTTC. The V call is TRBV5-1, the J call TRBJ2-7; TRBD2 matches 8 bases. Trimming cost V 2 bases and J 0 bases; bases outside gene matches: 10. Looked up from germline, CDR1 is SGHRS and CDR2 is YFSETQ. This CDR3 has 17 amino acids.

Regarding this clonotype: Here the CDR3 omits its conserved ending phenylalanine or tryptophan, so a read error is the likely source. Because the CDR3's place on the DNA is in doubt, the DNA is left out and the CDR3 is given as listed by TCRdb. The rearrangement uses TRBV12-3 or TRBV12-4 and TRBJ2-4; the DNA was not used to check the table's D call, TRBD2. The CDR3 has 13 residues if both end residues are counted. CDR3 sequence: CASSLGPEGPLFI.

This clonotype has a handful of counts. The chain uses TRBV12-3 or TRBV12-4 and TRBJ2-5; the match to TRBD2 covers 15 bases. The CDR3 totals 16 residues. V trimming: 5 bases; J trimming: 5 bases; junction bases outside the gene matches: 6. CDR3 nucleotide sequence: TGTGCCAGCAGTCCTGGACTAGCGGGGGGGTTTGAGACCCAGTACTTC. Protein product: CASSPGLAGGFETQYF.

The chain recombines TRBV27 with TRBJ2-7; 9 positions agree with TRBD1. Per the germline V gene, CDR1 is MNHEY and CDR2 is SMNVEV (reference sequence). After removal of 5 bases from V and 3 bases from J, the junction contained 8 bases not matched to a gene. The CDR3 has 15 amino acids. The CDR3 here is CASSQGQGYLYEQYF. As DNA, the CDR3 is TGTGCCAGCAGTCAGGGACAGGGTTATCTCTACGAGCAGTACTTC.

The CDR3 DNA follows: TGTGCCAGCAGCCCTAGGACAGGGTCAGATACGCAGTATTTT. Its protein is CASSPRTGSDTQYF. The J gene is TRBJ2-3, the V gene TRBV7-6; 8 bases are shared with TRBD1. The CDR3 contains 14 residues. V trimming: 5 bases; J trimming: 4 bases; junction bases outside the gene matches: 5. In germline, CDR1 is SGHVS, CDR2 FNYEAQ. Together with reference TRBV7-6 and TRBJ2-3, the CDR3 gives the full variable domain: GAGVSQSPRYKVTKRGQDVALRCDPISGHVSLYWYRQALGQGPEFLTYFNYEAQQDKSGLPNDRFSAERPEGSISTLTIQRTEQRDSAMYRCASSPRTGSDTQYFGPGTRLTVL.

This clonotype appeared a few times. The CDR3 sequence: CASRAGFTGANVLTF. CDR3 DNA sequence: TGTGCCAGCAGGGCAGGGTTTACTGGGGCCAACGTCCTGACTTTC. V and J are TRBV6-1 and TRBJ2-6; maybe TRBD1 (5 bases). The CDR3 contains 15 residues. V lost 6 bases and J lost 2, with 11 bases in between. CDR1 is MNHNS, CDR2 SASEGT, per germline.

The chain links TRBV2 to TRBJ1-1, with 8 bases lining up with TRBD1. Germline V CDR1 and CDR2: SNHLY, FYNNEI. The CDR3 is 13 amino acids. Trimming took 6 bases from V and 5 from J; bases not matched to a gene: 5. The CDR3 DNA reads TGTGCCAGCAGGGGACAGGTTCGGACTGAAGCTTTCTTT. Its protein product is CASRGQVRTEAFF.

In this sample, this clonotype turned up a few times. V and J are TRBV5-1 and TRBJ1-2, with no clear D. CDR1 SGHRS and CDR2 YFSETQ come from the germline V gene. The CDR3 spans 13 residues. Deletions cut 2 bases from V and 6 bases from J, with 11 bases between. In DNA, the CDR3 is TGCGCCAGCAGCTTTTCTGGGTCCGATGGCTACACCTTC. Encoded protein: CASSFSGSDGYTF.

The gene calls are TRBV4-3 and TRBJ2-3, with TRBD1 as a possible D gene (6 bases). The germline V gene encodes CDR1 LGHNA and CDR2 YSLEER. V lost 3 bases and J 2 bases, leaving 15 bases between the germline ends. CDR3 size: 16 residues. CDR3 region: CASSHDYRDATDTQYF. The CDR3 coding sequence is TGCGCCAGCAGCCATGACTACAGGGACGCCACAGATACGCAGTATTTT.

This clonotype appeared many times. This chain joins TRBV7-3 and TRBJ2-7, with 16 bases aligning to TRBD2. Unmatched junction bases numbered 13, after V lost 1 base and J lost 1 base. The CDR3 runs 21 residues. Per the germline V gene, CDR1 is SGHTA and CDR2 is FQGTGA. The CDR3 spells CASSLRGVGTSGRASSYEQYF. The CDR3 DNA follows: TGTGCCAGCAGCTTAAGAGGAGTGGGGACTAGCGGGAGGGCAAGTTCCTACGAGCAGTACTTC.

The V call is TRBV6-1, the J call TRBJ2-2; D is possibly TRBD1 (5 bases). The germline V gene encodes CDR1 MNHNS and CDR2 SASEGT. Trimming took off 7 bases at V and 3 bases at J, with 15 bases between the two ends. The CDR3 sequence is 15 residues long. Written as DNA, the CDR3 is TGTGCCAGCAAATGGACATGGCCCGACACCGGGGAGCTGTTTTTT. This sequence encodes CASKWTWPDTGELFF.

This clonotype was counted at least ten times. The chain joins TRBV4-2 to TRBJ2-3; 11 nucleotides line up with TRBD2. CDR3 size: 18 residues. V lost 1 base and J lost 5; bases outside the gene matches: 11. The germline CDR1 and CDR2 sequences are LGHNA and YNFKEQ. The DNA of the CDR3 is TGTGCCAGCAGCCAAGCCCATGGTAGCGGGGGGGCCGGAGATACGCAGTATTTT. It specifies CASSQAHGSGGAGDTQYF.

The chain recombines TRBV7-9 with TRBJ2-5; D unclear. V was trimmed by 5 bases and J by 5 bases, leaving 18 bases between them. The CDR3 is 15 residues long. Germline assignment: CDR1 SEHNR and CDR2 FQNEAQ (reference sequence). CDR3 nucleotides: TGTGCCAGCAGCCCAACTCTCCGAGGATTGGAGACCCAGTACTTC. It translates to CASSPTLRGLETQYF.

The chain is built from TRBV19 and TRBJ2-3; 7 nucleotides agree with TRBD2. This CDR3 has 17 residues. With 3 bases clipped from V and 1 base from J, the junction kept 10 bases outside the gene matches. Germline-derived CDR1 and CDR2 are LNHDA and SQIVND (reference sequence). The CDR3 nucleotides are TGTGCCAGTAGTATTAGGCGGGGGACCCGAGGCACAGATACGCAGTATTTT. The encoded protein is CASSIRRGTRGTDTQYF.

This clonotype was observed a few times. The chain joins TRBV7-8 to TRBJ2-1; 11 bases line up with TRBD2. Germline loops: CDR1 SGHVS, CDR2 FQNEAQ. The CDR3 has 16 amino acids. V lost 5 bases to trimming and J lost 8 bases; unmatched junction nucleotides: 11. The CDR3 loop reads CASSARLAGINDEQFF. The CDR3 DNA reads TGTGCCAGCAGCGCACGACTAGCGGGGATTAACGATGAGCAGTTCTTC.

This clonotype was counted only a few times. This chain connects TRBV5-6 to TRBJ2-1, with 10 nucleotides matching TRBD2. J was trimmed by 6 bases and V by 2 bases; bases with no gene match: 5. CDR3 length: 15 residues. Germline CDR1 reads SGHDT; CDR2 reads YYEEEE. This chain's CDR3 is CASSLVGTSANEQFF. CDR3 DNA: TGTGCCAGCAGCTTAGTTGGGACTAGCGCCAATGAGCAGTTCTTC.

This chain joins TRBV6-2 or TRBV6-3 and TRBJ1-1, with D hard to call. The V gene's germline CDR1 is MNHEY and CDR2 SVGEGT. The CDR3 totals 16 residues. The ends were cut back, 6 bases at V and 6 bases at J, with 23 bases in the middle. The CDR3 loop is CASSHPRSHRSSEAFF. The CDR3 DNA is TGTGCCAGCAGCCACCCCCGTAGCCACCGCAGTTCTGAAGCTTTCTTT.

The rearrangement links TRBV7-9 to TRBJ2-3, with D tentatively TRBD1 or TRBD2 (5 bases each). The germline V gene has CDR1 SEHNR and CDR2 FQNEAQ (reference sequence). There are 14 residues in the CDR3. The CDR3 sequence is CALQRGGRTDTQYF. CDR3 in DNA: TGTGCACTCCAGAGGGGCGGGCGCACAGATACGCAGTATTTT.

In this sample, this clonotype turned up a few times. The rearrangement links TRBV7-9 to TRBJ2-1; D possibly corresponds to TRBD2 (5 bases). The V and J ends lost 5 bases and 13 bases respectively, with 12 bases between them. Germline V lookup: CDR1 SEHNR, CDR2 FQNEAQ (reference sequence). The CDR3 extends over 11 amino acids. The CDR3 spells CASSLTGSQFF. CDR3 nucleotide sequence: TGTGCCAGCAGCCTCACGGGATCACAGTTCTTC.

The rearrangement links TRBV2 to TRBJ2-1, with D unresolved. Germline CDR1 and CDR2: SNHLY and FYNNEI. V dropped 4 bases and J dropped 3 bases, with 13 bases sitting between them. CDR3 length: 15 residues. The CDR3 sequence is CASSGVKHVYNEQFF. The CDR3 coding sequence is TGTGCCAGCAGTGGGGTGAAGCACGTCTACAATGAGCAGTTCTTC.

The chain links TRBV5-4 to TRBJ2-1; possible D gene TRBD1, 5 bases. The CDR3 has 16 amino acids. The V end was cut by 4 bases, the J end by 7 bases, with 21 bases between. Per the germline V gene, CDR1 is SGHNT and CDR2 is YYREEE (reference sequence). CDR3 loop: CASSPNRLLFGNEQFF. The CDR3 nucleotides are TGTGCCAGCAGCCCGAACAGGTTATTGTTCGGGAATGAGCAGTTCTTC.

The J gene is TRBJ1-6, the V gene TRBV20-1; 11 bases map to TRBD1. Germline CDR1 DFQATT, CDR2 SNEGSKA (reference sequence). The CDR3 sequence is 15 residues long. Trimming cost V 1 base and J 8 bases; bases outside gene matches: 4. CDR3 bases: TGCAGTGCTAGAGTGCCGGGACAGGGGGATTCACCCCTCCACTTT. As protein: CSARVPGQGDSPLHF.

The chain employs TRBV25-1 and TRBJ2-1; D may be TRBD2 (5 bases). V was cut by 3 bases and J by 4 bases, with 10 bases left in between. The germline CDR1 and CDR2 sequences are MGHDK and SYGVNS. The CDR3 extends over 14 amino acids. CDR3 bases: TGTGCCAGCAGTGAGGGAGTCAGTTACAATGAGCAGTTCTTC. Translating it yields CASSEGVSYNEQFF.

The V call is TRBV4-1, the J call TRBJ1-2; TRBD1 might be the D (5 bases). The length of the CDR3 is 13 residues. The germline CDR1 and CDR2 sequences are MGHRA and YSYEKL. V lost 3 bases and J 8 bases, leaving 13 bases between the germline ends. The CDR3 DNA reads as TGCGCCAGCAGCCACCAGGGATATGCGGGCTACACCTTC. Translation gives CASSHQGYAGYTF.

This clonotype was detected ten times or more. CDR3 bases: TGTGCCATCAGTGAGGGGGCTGATCAGCCCCAGCATTTT. This sequence encodes CAISEGADQPQHF. The V gene is TRBV10-3, the J gene TRBJ1-5; a possible D gene is TRBD1 (5 bases). The ends were cut back, 2 bases at V and 5 bases at J, with 7 bases in the middle. The CDR3 length is 13 residues. Germline lookup yields CDR1 ENHRY and CDR2 SYGVKD.

V and J are TRBV5-1 and TRBJ2-7, with TRBD1 matching 7 bases. CDR1 SGHRS and CDR2 YFSETQ come from the germline V gene. This CDR3 contains 15 residues. Trimming cost V 0 bases and J 5 bases; bases outside gene matches: 8. CDR3: CASSLDETGINEQYF. The CDR3 DNA follows: TGCGCCAGCAGCTTGGACGAGACAGGGATTAACGAGCAGTACTTC.